One and the same sample provided the 10 T cell receptor beta chains below, sequenced in a study of blood T cell repertoires in COVID-19 (dated by TCRdb to about 2020). The library relied on the immunoSEQ multiplex PCR assay. Not all clones reach the TCRdb copy of this immuneACCESS table, which keeps in-frame sequences only. Checked studies attribute under half of the gap to unresolved V genes and leave the rest unexplained. Within this sample are about 40,000 clones, with around 87% of them counted one time only. The leading ten clones occupy around 9.1% of the sample. Material: peripheral blood. These receptors were obtained from a woman older than 75 with active COVID-19.

The chain is built from TRBV5-1 and TRBJ1-2, with TRBD1 as a possible D gene (6 bases). Between the trimmed V and J ends, which lost 0 bases and 2 bases, there was a span of 14 bases. Germline V gives CDR1 SGHRS, CDR2 YFSETQ. This CDR3 spans 16 amino acids. CDR3 bases: TGCGCCAGCAGCTTGGATTTCCTGGGGGCCAACTATGGCTACACCTTC. It specifies CASSLDFLGANYGYTF. The full variable domain, rest sourced from reference TRBV5-1 and TRBJ1-2, is KAGVTQTPRYLIKTRGQQVTLSCSPISGHRSVSWYQQTPGQGLQFLFEYFSETQRNKGNFPGRFSGRQFSNSRSEMNVSTLELGDSALYLCASSLDFLGANYGYTFGSGTRLTVV.

This rearrangement joins TRBV18 to TRBJ2-5; D gene ambiguous. CDR3 size: 12 residues. Germline-derived CDR1 and CDR2 are KGHSH and LQKENI. The germline V and J ends were trimmed by 1 base and 4 bases, with 4 bases remaining between them. The CDR3 is CASSPLGETQYF. CDR3 sequence (DNA): TGTGCCAGCTCACCACTCGGAGAGACCCAGTACTTC.

The chain couples TRBV6-5 to TRBJ2-1, with TRBD1 matching 8 bases. V was pared by 6 bases and J by 0 bases, with 4 bases of the junction left unmatched. CDR1 is MNHEY and CDR2 is SVGAGI in the germline V gene. This CDR3 is 15 amino acids long. CDR3 protein: CASSPDRDSYNEQFF. In DNA, the CDR3 is TGTGCCAGCAGCCCGGACAGGGACTCCTACAATGAGCAGTTCTTC.

This clone was recorded a few times. The rearrangement joins TRBV3-1 (or the pseudogene TRBV3-2) to TRBJ1-5; D may be TRBD1 (6 bases). The CDR3 length is 14 residues. Trimming left V 1 base short and J 5 bases short, with 9 bases between. Germline values: CDR1 LGHDT, CDR2 YNNKEL (reference sequence). CDR3 nucleotides: TGTGCCAGCAGCCAAGGGGCAGGGGATCAGCCCCAGCATTTT. Protein sequence: CASSQGAGDQPQHF.

This clone was observed a single time. The chain couples TRBV27 to TRBJ1-2; TRBD1 matches 8 bases. This CDR3 region has 14 residues. Germline V gives CDR1 MNHEY, CDR2 SMNVEV (reference sequence). The V segment lost 3 bases and the J segment 2 bases; nucleotides outside the gene matches: 2. CDR3 DNA: TGTGCCAGCAGTTTCCAGGGGGCGAACTATGGCTACACCTTC. Encoded protein: CASSFQGANYGYTF.

This chain links TRBV19 with TRBJ2-1, with D possibly being TRBD2 (7 bases). The V end lost 7 bases, the J end lost 6 bases, and 22 bases lay between the germline ends. Germline values: CDR1 LNHDA, CDR2 SQIVND (reference sequence). The CDR3 sequence is 16 residues long. DNA of the CDR3: TGTGCCAGTACCTCCCTCGTCGGGGGGCTCTCCAATGAGCAGTTCTTC. It codes for CASTSLVGGLSNEQFF.

This rearrangement joins TRBV4-1 to TRBJ1-2, with 7 positions matching TRBD1. J was trimmed by 6 bases and V by 1 base; bases with no gene match: 11. Germline V CDR1 and CDR2: MGHRA, YSYEKL. The CDR3 sequence is 16 residues long. The DNA for the CDR3 is TGCGCCAGCAGCCAAGGGGAGACAGGGCCCATCCATGGCTACACCTTC. Protein: CASSQGETGPIHGYTF.

This chain joins TRBV2 and TRBJ1-4; 7 bases align to TRBD1. Germline CDR1 SNHLY, CDR2 FYNNEI. J lost 13 bases, V lost 4 bases, and 6 bases had no gene match. The CDR3 runs 12 residues. The CDR3 loop is CASSVLRDRLFF. CDR3 nucleotide sequence: TGTGCCAGCAGTGTCCTCCGGGACAGACTGTTTTTT.

The chain combines TRBV7-9 with TRBJ1-2; 7 bases fit TRBD1. Germline V gene sequence: CDR1 SEHNR, CDR2 FQNEAQ (reference sequence). J gave up 4 bases and V 5 bases, and 10 bases lay outside the gene matches. The CDR3 spans 15 residues. The CDR3 DNA sequence: TGTGCCAGCAGCCCCACAGGGGCAGCTGGCTATGGCTACACCTTC. It encodes CASSPTGAAGYGYTF. Filled out from reference TRBV7-9 and TRBJ1-2, the complete variable domain reads DTGVSQNPRHKITKRGQNVTFRCDPISEHNRLYWYRQTLGQGPEFLTYFQNEAQLEKSRLLSDRFSAERPKGSFSTLEIQRTEQGDSAMYLCASSPTGAAGYGYTFGSGTRLTVV.

This chain joins TRBV7-2 and TRBJ2-7; D not resolved. V was pared by 1 base and J by 3 bases, with 10 bases between. The CDR3 totals 14 residues. Looked up from germline, CDR1 is SGHTA and CDR2 is FQGNSA. CDR3 nucleotides: TGTGCCAGCAGCTTAGTTTTCCTCGGCTACGAGCAGTACTTC. It is translated as CASSLVFLGYEQYF.